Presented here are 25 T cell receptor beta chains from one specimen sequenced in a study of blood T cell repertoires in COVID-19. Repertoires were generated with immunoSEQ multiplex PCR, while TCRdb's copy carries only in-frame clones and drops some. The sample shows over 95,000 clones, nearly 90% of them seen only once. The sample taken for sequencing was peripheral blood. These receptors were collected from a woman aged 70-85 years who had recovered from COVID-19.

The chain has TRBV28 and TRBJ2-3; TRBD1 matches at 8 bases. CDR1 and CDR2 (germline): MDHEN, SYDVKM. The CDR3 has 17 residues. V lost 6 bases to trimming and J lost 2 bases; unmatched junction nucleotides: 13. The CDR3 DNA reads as TGTGCCAGCAGCCTCCCCGGAACCCAGGGGGCCACAGATACGCAGTATTTT. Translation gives CASSLPGTQGATDTQYF.

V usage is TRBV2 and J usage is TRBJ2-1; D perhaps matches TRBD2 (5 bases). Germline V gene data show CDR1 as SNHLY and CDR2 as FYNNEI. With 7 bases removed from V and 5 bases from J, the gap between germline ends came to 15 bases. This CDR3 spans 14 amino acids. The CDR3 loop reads CASTPGEYDNEQFF. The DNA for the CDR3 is TGTGCCAGCACTCCCGGGGAATATGACAATGAGCAGTTCTTC.

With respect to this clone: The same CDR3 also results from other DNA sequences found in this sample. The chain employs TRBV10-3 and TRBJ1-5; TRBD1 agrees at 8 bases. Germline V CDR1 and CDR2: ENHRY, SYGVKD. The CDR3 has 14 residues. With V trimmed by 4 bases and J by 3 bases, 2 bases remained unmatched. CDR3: CAISGTGNNQPQHF. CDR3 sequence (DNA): TGTGCCATCAGTGGGACAGGGAACAATCAGCCCCAGCATTTT.

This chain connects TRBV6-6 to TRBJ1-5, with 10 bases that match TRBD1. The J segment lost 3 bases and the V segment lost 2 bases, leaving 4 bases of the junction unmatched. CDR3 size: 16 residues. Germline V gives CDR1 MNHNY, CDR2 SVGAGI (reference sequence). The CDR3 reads CASSYPGQGVNQPQHF. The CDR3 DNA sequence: TGTGCCAGCAGTTACCCCGGACAGGGGGTCAATCAGCCCCAGCATTTT.

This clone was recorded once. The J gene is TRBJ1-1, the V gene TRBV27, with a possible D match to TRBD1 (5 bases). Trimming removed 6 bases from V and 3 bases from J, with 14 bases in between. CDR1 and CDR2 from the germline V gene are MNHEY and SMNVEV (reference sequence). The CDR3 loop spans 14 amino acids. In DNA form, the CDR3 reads TGTGCCAGCAGGCCAATCAGGGCGGACACTGAAGCTTTCTTT. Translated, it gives CASRPIRADTEAFF.

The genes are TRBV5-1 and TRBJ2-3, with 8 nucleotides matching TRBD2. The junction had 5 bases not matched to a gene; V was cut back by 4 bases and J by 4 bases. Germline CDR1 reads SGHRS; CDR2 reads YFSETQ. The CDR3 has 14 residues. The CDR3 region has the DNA TGCGCCAGCAGCCCCGGGGGGGGCTCAGATACGCAGTATTTT. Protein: CASSPGGGSDTQYF.

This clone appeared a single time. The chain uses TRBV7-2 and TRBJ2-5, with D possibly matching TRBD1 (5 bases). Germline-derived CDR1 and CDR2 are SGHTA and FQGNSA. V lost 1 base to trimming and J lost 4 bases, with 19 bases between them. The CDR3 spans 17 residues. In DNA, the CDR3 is TGTGCCAGCAGCTTAGAGTTTTCCCAGGGTTGGGGAGAGACCCAGTACTTC. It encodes CASSLEFSQGWGETQYF.

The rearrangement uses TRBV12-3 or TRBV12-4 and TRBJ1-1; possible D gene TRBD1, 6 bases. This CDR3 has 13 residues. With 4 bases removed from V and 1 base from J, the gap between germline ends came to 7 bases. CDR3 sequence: CASSSTGNTEAFF. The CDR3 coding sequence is TGTGCCAGCAGTTCGACAGGGAACACTGAAGCTTTCTTT.

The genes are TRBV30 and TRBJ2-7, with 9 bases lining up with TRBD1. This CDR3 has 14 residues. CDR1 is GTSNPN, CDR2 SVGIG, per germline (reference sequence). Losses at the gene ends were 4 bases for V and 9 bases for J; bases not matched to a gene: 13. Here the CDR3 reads CAWIGQGREKLQYF. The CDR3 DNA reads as TGTGCCTGGATTGGACAGGGGCGGGAGAAGTTGCAGTACTTC.

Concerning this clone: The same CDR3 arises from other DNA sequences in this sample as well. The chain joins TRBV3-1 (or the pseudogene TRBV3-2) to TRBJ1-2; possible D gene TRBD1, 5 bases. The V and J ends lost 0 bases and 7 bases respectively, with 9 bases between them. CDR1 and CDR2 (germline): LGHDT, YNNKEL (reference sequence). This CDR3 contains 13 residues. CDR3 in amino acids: CASSQEGRGGYTF. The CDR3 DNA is TGTGCCAGCAGCCAAGAGGGGCGCGGTGGCTACACCTTC.

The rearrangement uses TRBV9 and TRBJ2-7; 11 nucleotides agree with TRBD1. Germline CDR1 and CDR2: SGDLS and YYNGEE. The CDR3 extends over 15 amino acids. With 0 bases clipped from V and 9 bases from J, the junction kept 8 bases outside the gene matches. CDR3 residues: CASSVVGGQGARQYF. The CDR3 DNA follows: TGTGCCAGCAGCGTAGTAGGAGGACAGGGGGCTAGGCAGTACTTC. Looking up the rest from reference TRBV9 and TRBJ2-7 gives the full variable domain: DSGVTQTPKHLITATGQRVTLRCSPRSGDLSVYWYQQSLDQGLQFLIQYYNGEERAKGNILERFSAQQFPDLHSELNLSSLELGDSALYFCASSVVGGQGARQYFGPGTRLTVT.

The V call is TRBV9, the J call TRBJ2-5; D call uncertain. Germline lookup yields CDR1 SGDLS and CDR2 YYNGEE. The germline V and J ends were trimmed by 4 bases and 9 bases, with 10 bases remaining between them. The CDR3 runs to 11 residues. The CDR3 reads CASSNLGAQYF. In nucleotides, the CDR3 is TGTGCCAGCAGCAACTTAGGAGCCCAGTACTTC.

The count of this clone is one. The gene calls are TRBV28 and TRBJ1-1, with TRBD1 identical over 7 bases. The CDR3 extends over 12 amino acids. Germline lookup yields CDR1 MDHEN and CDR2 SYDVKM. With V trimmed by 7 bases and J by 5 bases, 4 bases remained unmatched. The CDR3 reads CASTRRGTEAFF. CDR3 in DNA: TGTGCCAGCACCCGCAGGGGGACTGAAGCTTTCTTT.

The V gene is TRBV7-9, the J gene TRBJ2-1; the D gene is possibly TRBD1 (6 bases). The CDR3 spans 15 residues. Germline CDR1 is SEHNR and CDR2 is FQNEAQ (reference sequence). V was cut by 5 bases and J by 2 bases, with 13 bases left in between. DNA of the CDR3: TGTGCCAGCAGCCCTAGGGGGAGCGCCTACAATGAGCAGTTCTTC. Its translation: CASSPRGSAYNEQFF.

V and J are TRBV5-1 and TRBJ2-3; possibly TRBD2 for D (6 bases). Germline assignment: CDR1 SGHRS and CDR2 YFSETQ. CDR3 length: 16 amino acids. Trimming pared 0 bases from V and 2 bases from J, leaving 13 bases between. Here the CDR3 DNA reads TGCGCCAGCAGCTTGGCCATCGCGGGGTACACAGATACGCAGTATTTT. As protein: CASSLAIAGYTDTQYF.

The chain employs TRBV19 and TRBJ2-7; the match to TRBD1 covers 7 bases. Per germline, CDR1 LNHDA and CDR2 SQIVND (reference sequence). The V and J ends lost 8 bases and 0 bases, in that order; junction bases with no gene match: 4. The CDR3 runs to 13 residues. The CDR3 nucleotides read TGTGCCAGTCAACAGGGGTCCTCCTACGAGCAGTACTTC. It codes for CASQQGSSYEQYF.

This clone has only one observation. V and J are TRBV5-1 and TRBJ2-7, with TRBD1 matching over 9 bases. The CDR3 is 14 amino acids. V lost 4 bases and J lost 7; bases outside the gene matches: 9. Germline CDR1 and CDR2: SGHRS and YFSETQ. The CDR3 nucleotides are TGCGCCAGCAGCAACCCACAGGGGGCGGGGGAGCAGTACTTC. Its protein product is CASSNPQGAGEQYF.

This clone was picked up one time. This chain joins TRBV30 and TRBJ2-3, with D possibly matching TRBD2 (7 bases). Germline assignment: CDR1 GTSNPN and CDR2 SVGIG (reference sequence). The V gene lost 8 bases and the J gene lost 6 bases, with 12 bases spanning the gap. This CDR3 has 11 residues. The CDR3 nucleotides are TGTGCCGGGGGGAGGGGGGATACGCAGTATTTT. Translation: CAGGRGDTQYF.

CDR3 in amino acids: CASSLSGGPETQYF. The CDR3 DNA follows: TGTGCCAGCAGTCTTAGCGGGGGCCCGGAGACCCAGTACTTC. The chain recombines TRBV7-2 with TRBJ2-5; 9 bases are shared with TRBD2. With 6 bases clipped from V and 5 bases from J, the junction kept 7 bases outside the gene matches. Germline V gene lookup returns CDR1 SGHTA and CDR2 FQGNSA. This CDR3 comprises 14 residues.

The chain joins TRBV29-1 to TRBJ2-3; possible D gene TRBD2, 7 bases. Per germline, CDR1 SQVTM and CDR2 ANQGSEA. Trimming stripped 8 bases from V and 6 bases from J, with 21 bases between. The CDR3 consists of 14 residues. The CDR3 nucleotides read TGCAGCTCACTGGGTGGACTAGGGGGGGATACGCAGTATTTT. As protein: CSSLGGLGGDTQYF.

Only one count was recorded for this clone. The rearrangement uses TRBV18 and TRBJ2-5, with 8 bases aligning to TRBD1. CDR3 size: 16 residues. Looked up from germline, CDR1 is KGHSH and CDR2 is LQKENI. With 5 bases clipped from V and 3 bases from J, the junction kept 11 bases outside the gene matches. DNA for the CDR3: TGTGCCAGCTCATCCATTTCAGGGGGCACAGAAGAGACCCAGTACTTC. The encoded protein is CASSSISGGTEETQYF.

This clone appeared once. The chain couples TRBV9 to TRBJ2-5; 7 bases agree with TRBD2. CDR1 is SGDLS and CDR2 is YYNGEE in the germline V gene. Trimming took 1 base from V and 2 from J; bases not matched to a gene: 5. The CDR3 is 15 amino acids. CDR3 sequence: CASSVSPGGQETQYF. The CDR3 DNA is TGTGCCAGCAGCGTAAGCCCGGGGGGACAAGAGACCCAGTACTTC.

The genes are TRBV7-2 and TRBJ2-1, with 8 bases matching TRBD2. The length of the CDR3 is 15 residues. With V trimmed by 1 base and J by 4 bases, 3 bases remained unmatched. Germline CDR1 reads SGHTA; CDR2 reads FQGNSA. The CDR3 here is CASSLVGGVYNEQFF. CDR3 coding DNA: TGTGCCAGCAGCTTAGTCGGGGGGGTTTACAATGAGCAGTTCTTC.

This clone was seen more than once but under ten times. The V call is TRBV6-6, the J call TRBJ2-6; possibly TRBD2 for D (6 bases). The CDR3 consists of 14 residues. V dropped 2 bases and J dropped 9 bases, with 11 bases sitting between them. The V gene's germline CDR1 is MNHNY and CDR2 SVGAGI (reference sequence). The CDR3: CASSYKQGLNVLTF. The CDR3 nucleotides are TGTGCCAGCAGTTACAAGCAGGGACTCAACGTCCTGACTTTC.

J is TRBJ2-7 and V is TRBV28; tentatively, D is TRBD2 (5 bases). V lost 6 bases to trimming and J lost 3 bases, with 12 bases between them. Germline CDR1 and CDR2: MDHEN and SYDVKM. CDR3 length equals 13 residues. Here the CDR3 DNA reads TGTGCCAGCAGCCTGACCGGGAACTACGAGCAGTACTTC. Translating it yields CASSLTGNYEQYF.